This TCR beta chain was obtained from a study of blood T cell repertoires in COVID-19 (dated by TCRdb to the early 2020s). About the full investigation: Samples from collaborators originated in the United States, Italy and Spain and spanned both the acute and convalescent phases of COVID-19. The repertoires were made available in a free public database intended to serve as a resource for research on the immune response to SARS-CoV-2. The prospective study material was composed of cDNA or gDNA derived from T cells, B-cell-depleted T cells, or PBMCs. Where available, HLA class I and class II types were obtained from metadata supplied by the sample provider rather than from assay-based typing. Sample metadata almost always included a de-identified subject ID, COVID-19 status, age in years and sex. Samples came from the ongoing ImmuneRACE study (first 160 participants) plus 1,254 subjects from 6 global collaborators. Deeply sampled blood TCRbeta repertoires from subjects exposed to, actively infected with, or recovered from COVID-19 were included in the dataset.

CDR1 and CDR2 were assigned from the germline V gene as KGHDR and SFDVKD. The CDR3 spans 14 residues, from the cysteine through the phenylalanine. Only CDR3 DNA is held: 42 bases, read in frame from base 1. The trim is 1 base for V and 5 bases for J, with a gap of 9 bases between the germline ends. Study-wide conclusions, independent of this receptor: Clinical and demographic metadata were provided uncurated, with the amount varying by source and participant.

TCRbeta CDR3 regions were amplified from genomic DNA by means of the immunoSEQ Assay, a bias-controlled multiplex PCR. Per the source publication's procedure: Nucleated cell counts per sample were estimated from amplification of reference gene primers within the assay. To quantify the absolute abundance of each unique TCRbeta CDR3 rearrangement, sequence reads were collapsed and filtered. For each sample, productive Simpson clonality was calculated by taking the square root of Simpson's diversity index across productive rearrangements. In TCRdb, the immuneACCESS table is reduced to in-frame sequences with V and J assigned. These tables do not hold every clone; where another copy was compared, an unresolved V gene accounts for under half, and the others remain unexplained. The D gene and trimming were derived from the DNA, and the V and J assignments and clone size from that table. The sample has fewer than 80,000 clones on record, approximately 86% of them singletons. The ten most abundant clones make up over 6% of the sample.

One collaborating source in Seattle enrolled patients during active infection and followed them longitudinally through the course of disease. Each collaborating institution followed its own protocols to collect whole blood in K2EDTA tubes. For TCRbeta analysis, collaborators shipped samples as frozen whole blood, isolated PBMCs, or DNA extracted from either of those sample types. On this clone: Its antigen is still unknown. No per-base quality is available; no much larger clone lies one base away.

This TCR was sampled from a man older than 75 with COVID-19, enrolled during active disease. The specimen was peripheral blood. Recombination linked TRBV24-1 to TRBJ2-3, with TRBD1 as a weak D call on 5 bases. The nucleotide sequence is TGTGCCACCAGTGATTTCCAGGGCGGAGATACGCAGTATTTT. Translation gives CATSDFQGGDTQYF.